Listed below are T cell receptor beta chains from one sample, sequenced in a study of cytomegalovirus exposure and HLA in healthy donors. Measured with immunoSEQ multiplex PCR; TCRdb has only the in-frame clones, and not every one. This table holds under 150,000 clones, approximately 84% found once. Sequencing was carried out using PBMCs. The origin of the receptors is a man aged 25 to 40 in good health and CMV-seropositive. The CDR3 runs from the conserved cysteine through the conserved F or W. D genes are given only for firm matches. Clone size is stated in some rows and not others, as once, few, many or a class when expanded.

>.|.|TRBJ2-2|TRBV4-1
CASSQIRGVGDGELFF
TGCGCCAGCAGCCAAATCAGGGGGGTGGGTGACGGGGAGCTGTTTTTT
>.|.|TRBJ1-5|TRBV2
CASSEIGRSGQPQHF
TGTGCCAGCAGTGAAATCGGCAGGTCGGGGCAGCCCCAGCATTTT
>.|.|TRBJ1-3|TRBV6-5
CASRTIDSSGNTIYF
TGTGCCAGCAGAACAATCGACAGTTCTGGAAACACCATATATTTT
>.|TRBD2|TRBJ2-1|TRBV5-6
CASSPGTSGGSQQFF
TGTGCCAGCAGTCCGGGGACTAGCGGGGGGTCACAGCAGTTCTTC
>.|.|TRBJ2-7|TRBV29-1
CSVGGGTEQYF
TGCAGCGTTGGTGGAGGGACCGAGCAGTACTTC
>.|TRBD2|TRBJ2-5|TRBV19
CASSIRLAEETQYF
TGTGCCAGTAGTATTCGGCTAGCGGAAGAGACCCAGTACTTC
>.|.|TRBJ1-4|TRBV6-5
CASSHNRVDEKLFF
TGTGCCAGCAGTCATAACAGGGTTGATGAAAAACTGTTTTTT
>.|.|TRBJ2-7|TRBV4-1
CASSQADSRSYEQYF
TGCGCCAGCAGCCAAGCTGACAGCCGCTCCTACGAGCAGTACTTC
>.|.|TRBJ1-5|TRBV27
CASSPFSNQPQHF
TGTGCCAGCAGTCCCTTCAGCAATCAGCCCCAGCATTTT
>.|.|TRBJ1-5|TRBV9
CASSVGGSPAQPQHF
TGTGCCAGCAGCGTAGGGGGCAGCCCGGCTCAGCCCCAGCATTTT
>.|TRBD2|TRBJ2-3|TRBV7-7
CASSSGLAGVDTQYF
TGTGCTAGCAGCTCCGGACTAGCGGGGGTGGATACGCAGTATTTT
>.|TRBD2|TRBJ2-1|TRBV5-1
CASSSLAGSNNEQFF
TGCGCCAGCAGCTCACTAGCGGGGTCTAACAATGAGCAGTTCTTC
>.|.|TRBJ2-5|TRBV6-5
CASSGARETQYF
TGTGCCAGCAGTGGGGCGCGGGAGACCCAGTACTTC
>.|.|TRBJ1-1|TRBV19
CASSIEVRGRGTEAFF
TGTGCCAGTAGTATAGAGGTGAGGGGCAGGGGCACTGAAGCTTTCTTT
>.|TRBD1|TRBJ1-3|TRBV7-7
CASSLGTASGNTIYF
TGTGCTAGCAGCTTAGGGACAGCCTCTGGAAACACCATATATTTT
>.|TRBD1|TRBJ2-1|TRBV7-6
CASSSRGQGAFNEQFF
TGTGCCAGCAGCTCCAGAGGACAGGGGGCTTTCAATGAGCAGTTCTTC
>.|TRBD2|TRBJ2-1|TRBV28
CASSRGGTRASEQFF
TGTGCCAGCAGTCGTGGGGGGACTAGGGCGAGTGAGCAGTTCTTC
>.|.|TRBJ2-3|TRBV7-9
CSSSFPREGTDTQYF
TGTTCCAGCAGCTTCCCCAGGGAGGGCACAGATACGCAGTATTTT
>few|TRBD2|TRBJ2-3|TRBV4-2
CASSQVVGGSREGTDTQYF
TGTGCCAGCAGCCAAGTTGTCGGCGGGAGCAGGGAGGGCACAGATACGCAGTATTTT
>few|TRBD1|TRBJ1-5|TRBV6-5
CASSGQGGNQPQHF
TGTGCCAGCAGCGGACAGGGAGGCAATCAGCCCCAGCATTTT
>.|.|TRBJ2-7|TRBV10-3
CATRDAHWGQQYF
TGTGCCACTCGGGACGCACATTGGGGACAACAGTACTTC
>.|.|TRBJ2-3|TRBV18
CASSPAQFTDTQYF
TGTGCCAGCTCACCGGCACAGTTCACAGATACGCAGTATTTT
>.|TRBD1|TRBJ1-6|TRBV7-2
CASRAGTGPYNSPLHF
TGTGCCAGCAGGGCCGGGACAGGACCTTATAATTCACCCCTCCACTTT
>.|.|TRBJ2-7|TRBV28
CASIEATGTYEQYF
TGTGCCAGCATAGAGGCCACAGGGACCTACGAGCAGTACTTC
>few|TRBD2|TRBJ2-7|TRBV28
CASRAGGARGEQYF
TGTGCCAGCAGGGCGGGGGGGGCCAGAGGGGAGCAGTACTTC
>.|.|TRBJ1-2|TRBV6-1
CASSGAPGGSGYTF
TGTGCCAGCAGTGGGGCCCCCGGGGGGTCTGGCTACACCTTC
>.|.|TRBJ2-2|TRBV5-1
CASSLDSTGELFF
TGCGCCAGCAGCTTGGACAGCACCGGGGAGCTGTTTTTT
>.|.|TRBJ2-1|TRBV27
CASRRTGTGSYNEQFF
TGTGCCAGCAGAAGAACCGGGACTGGGTCCTACAATGAGCAGTTCTTC
>once|TRBD1|TRBJ2-2|TRBV7-3
CASSLTGQGNGELFF
TGTGCCAGCAGCTTAACGGGACAGGGTAACGGGGAGCTGTTTTTT
>.|.|TRBJ2-1|TRBV19
CASSSTGYNEQFF
TGTGCCAGTAGCTCTACAGGGTACAATGAGCAGTTCTTC
>.|TRBD1|TRBJ2-3|TRBV5-4
CASSIPQGASGIGDTQYF
TGTGCCAGCAGCATCCCACAGGGGGCAAGCGGGATTGGAGATACGCAGTATTTT
>.|TRBD2|TRBJ2-1|TRBV28
CASRTGGKNEQFF
TGTGCCAGCAGGACGGGAGGGAAGAATGAGCAGTTCTTC
>few|.|TRBJ1-4|TRBV10-3
CAISESQGGEREKLFF
TGTGCCATCAGTGAGTCCCAGGGAGGGGAGCGTGAAAAACTGTTTTTT
>.|.|TRBJ2-6|TRBV5-1
CASTQQGTGANVLTF
TGCGCCAGCACCCAACAGGGAACTGGGGCCAACGTCCTGACTTTC
>.|.|TRBJ2-5|TRBV28
CASSLGGGVLHETQYF
TGTGCCAGCAGCCTAGGCGGGGGCGTCTTGCACGAGACCCAGTACTTC
>.|TRBD2|TRBJ2-7|TRBV6-6
CASRLYGREVYEQYF
TGTGCCAGCAGACTCTATGGGCGGGAGGTCTACGAGCAGTACTTC
>.|.|TRBJ2-2|TRBV6-1
CASKMRAEVGGELFF
TGTGCCAGCAAAATGAGGGCAGAAGTCGGAGGGGAGCTGTTTTTT
>.|TRBD2|TRBJ2-3|TRBV4-2
CASSQDAGGSWDTQYF
TGTGCCAGCAGCCAAGATGCGGGGGGGTCATGGGATACGCAGTATTTT
>.|.|TRBJ2-1|TRBV6-1
CASRLNQLDEQFF
TGTGCCAGCAGGCTAAATCAACTTGATGAGCAGTTCTTC
>.|.|TRBJ2-1|TRBV14
CASSQDRVSQFF
TGTGCCAGCAGCCAAGACCGGGTCTCGCAGTTCTTC
>.|.|TRBJ2-1|TRBV9
CASSWRAGLDEQFF
TGTGCCAGCAGCTGGAGGGCCGGATTGGATGAGCAGTTCTTC
>once|TRBD2|TRBJ2-1|TRBV6-1
CAGGTSGRGYNEQFF
TGTGCCGGCGGGACTAGCGGGAGGGGCTACAATGAGCAGTTCTTC
>.|.|TRBJ2-4|TRBV30
CAWSKQIAKNIQYF
TGTGCCTGGAGTAAACAGATAGCCAAAAACATTCAGTACTTC
>.|TRBD2|TRBJ2-2|TRBV29-1
CSVEDPWASGSNTGELFF
TGCAGCGTTGAAGATCCGTGGGCTAGCGGATCGAACACCGGGGAGCTGTTTTTT
>.|.|TRBJ2-3|TRBV15
CATSREQYTDTQYF
TGTGCCACCAGCAGAGAACAGTACACAGATACGCAGTATTTT
>.|TRBD2|TRBJ2-3|TRBV6-5
CASSSGLAGADTQYF
TGTGCCAGCAGTTCGGGACTAGCGGGGGCAGATACGCAGTATTTT
>.|.|TRBJ2-7|TRBV5-1
CASTRDNSYEQYF
TGCGCCAGCACCAGGGACAACTCCTACGAGCAGTACTTC
>.|.|TRBJ2-7|TRBV28
CASAGLPTYEQYF
TGTGCCAGCGCGGGACTCCCTACCTACGAGCAGTACTTC
>.|TRBD2|TRBJ2-7|TRBV7-8
CASSPPRAGVGHEQYF
TGTGCCAGCAGCCCACCGCGAGCGGGAGTAGGGCACGAGCAGTACTTC